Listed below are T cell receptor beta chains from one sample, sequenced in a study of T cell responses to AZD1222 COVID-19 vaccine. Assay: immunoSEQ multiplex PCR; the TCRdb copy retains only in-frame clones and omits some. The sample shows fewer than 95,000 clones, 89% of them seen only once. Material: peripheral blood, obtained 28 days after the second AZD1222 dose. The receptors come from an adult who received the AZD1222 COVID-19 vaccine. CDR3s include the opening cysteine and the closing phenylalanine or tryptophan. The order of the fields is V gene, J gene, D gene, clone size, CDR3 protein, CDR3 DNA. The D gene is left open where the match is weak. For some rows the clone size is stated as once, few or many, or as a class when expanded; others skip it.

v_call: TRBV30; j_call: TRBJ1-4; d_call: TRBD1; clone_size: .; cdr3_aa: CAWGGTGVAEKLFF; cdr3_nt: TGTGCCTGGGGGGGGACAGGGGTGGCAGAAAAACTGTTTTTT
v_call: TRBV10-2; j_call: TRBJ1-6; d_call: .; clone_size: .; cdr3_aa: CASSELGGNSPLHF; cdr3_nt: TGCGCCAGCAGTGAGCTAGGGGGGAATTCACCCCTCCACTTT
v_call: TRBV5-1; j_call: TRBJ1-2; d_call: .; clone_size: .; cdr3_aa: CASSFGDYRVGGYTF; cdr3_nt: TGCGCCAGCAGCTTTGGCGACTACAGGGTAGGAGGCTACACCTTC
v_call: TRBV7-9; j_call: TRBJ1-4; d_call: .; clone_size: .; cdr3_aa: CASSQITGTHIGEKLFF; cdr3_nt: TGTGCCAGCAGCCAAATTACCGGGACTCACATAGGTGAAAAACTGTTTTTT
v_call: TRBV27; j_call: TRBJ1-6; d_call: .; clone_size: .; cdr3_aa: CASSLQGSSYNSPLHF; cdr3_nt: TGTGCCAGCAGCCTACAGGGAAGCTCCTATAATTCACCCCTCCACTTT
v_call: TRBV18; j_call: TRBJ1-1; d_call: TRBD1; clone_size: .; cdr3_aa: CASRGDRNTEAFF; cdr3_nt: TGTGCCAGCCGAGGGGACAGGAACACTGAAGCTTTCTTT
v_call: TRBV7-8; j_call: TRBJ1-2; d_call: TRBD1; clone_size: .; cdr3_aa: CASSVDRAANYGYTF; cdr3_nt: TGTGCCAGCAGCGTAGACAGGGCCGCTAACTATGGCTACACCTTC
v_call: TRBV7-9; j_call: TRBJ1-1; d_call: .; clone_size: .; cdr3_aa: CASSLYLLTAFF; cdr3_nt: TGTGCCAGCAGCTTATATCTCTTAACGGCTTTCTTT
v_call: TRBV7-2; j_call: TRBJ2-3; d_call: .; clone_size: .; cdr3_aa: CASSLPADTQYF; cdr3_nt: TGTGCCAGCAGCTTACCGGCAGATACGCAGTATTTT
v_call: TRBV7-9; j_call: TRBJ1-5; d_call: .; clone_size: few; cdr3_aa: CASSLGSGLQPQHF; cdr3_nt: TGTGCCAGCAGCTTAGGGTCCGGATTGCAGCCCCAGCATTTT
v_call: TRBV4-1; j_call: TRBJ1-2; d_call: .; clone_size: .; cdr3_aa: CASSQLGVKYGYTF; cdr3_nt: TGCGCCAGCAGCCAGCTAGGAGTTAAATATGGCTACACCTTC
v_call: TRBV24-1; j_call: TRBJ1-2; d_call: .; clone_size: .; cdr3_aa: CATSRTVNYGYTF; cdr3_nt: TGTGCCACCAGCCGGACAGTTAACTATGGCTACACCTTC
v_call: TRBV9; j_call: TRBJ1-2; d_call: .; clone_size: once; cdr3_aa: CASSVSGTENYGYTF; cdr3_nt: TGTGCCAGCAGCGTGTCAGGGACGGAGAACTATGGCTACACCTTC
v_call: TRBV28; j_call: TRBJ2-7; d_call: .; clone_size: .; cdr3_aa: CASSFLEGDYEQYF; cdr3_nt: TGTGCCAGCAGTTTTTTAGAGGGGGACTACGAGCAGTACTTC
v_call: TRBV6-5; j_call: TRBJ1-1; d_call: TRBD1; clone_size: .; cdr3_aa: CASSYSQGVPDPEAFF; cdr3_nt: TGTGCCAGCAGTTATAGCCAGGGGGTGCCCGACCCTGAAGCTTTCTTT
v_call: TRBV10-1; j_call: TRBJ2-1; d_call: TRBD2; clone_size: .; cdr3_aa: CASEYPTLPRTSGGNNEQFF; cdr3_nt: TGCGCCAGCGAATACCCGACATTACCTAGGACTAGCGGGGGGAATAATGAGCAGTTCTTC
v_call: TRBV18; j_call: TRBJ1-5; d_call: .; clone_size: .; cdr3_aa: CASSYLDSNQPQHF; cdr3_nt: TGTGCCAGCTCATATTTAGACAGCAATCAGCCCCAGCATTTT
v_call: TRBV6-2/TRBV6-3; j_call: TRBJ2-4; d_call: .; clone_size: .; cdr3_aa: CASSAPLATNIQYF; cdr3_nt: TGTGCCAGCAGTGCCCCCCTAGCGACAAACATTCAGTACTTC
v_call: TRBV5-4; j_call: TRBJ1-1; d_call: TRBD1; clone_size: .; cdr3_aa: CASSPPGRGLAFF; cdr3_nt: TGTGCCAGCAGCCCGCCGGGGAGGGGGCTTGCTTTCTTT
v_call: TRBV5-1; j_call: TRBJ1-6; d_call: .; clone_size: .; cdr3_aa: CASRGDTLYNSPLHF; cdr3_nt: TGCGCCAGCAGGGGGGACACCCTTTATAATTCACCCCTCCACTTT
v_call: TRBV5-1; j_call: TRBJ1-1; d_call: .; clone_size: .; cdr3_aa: CASSFQDRLREAFF; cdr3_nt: TGCGCCAGCAGCTTTCAAGACAGGCTCCGTGAAGCTTTCTTT
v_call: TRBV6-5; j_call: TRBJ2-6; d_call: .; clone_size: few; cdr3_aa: CASTAGPYGANVLTF; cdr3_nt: TGTGCCAGCACCGCAGGGCCGTATGGGGCCAACGTCCTGACTTTC
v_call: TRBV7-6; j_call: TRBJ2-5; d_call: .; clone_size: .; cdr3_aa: CASSLGTVSEGETQYF; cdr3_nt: TGTGCCAGCAGCTTGGGGACAGTTTCGGAGGGGGAGACCCAGTACTTC
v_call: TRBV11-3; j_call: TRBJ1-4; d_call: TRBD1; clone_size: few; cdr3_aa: CASSLGQGENEKLFF; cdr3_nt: TGTGCCAGCAGCTTAGGACAGGGAGAGAATGAAAAACTGTTTTTT
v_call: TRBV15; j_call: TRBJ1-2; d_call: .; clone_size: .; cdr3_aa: CATSSTDRRGYTF; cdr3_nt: TGTGCCACCAGCAGCACTGATCGTCGTGGCTACACCTTC
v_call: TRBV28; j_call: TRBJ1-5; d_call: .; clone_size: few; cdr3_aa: CASGTNQPQHF; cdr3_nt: TGTGCCAGCGGGACCAATCAGCCCCAGCATTTT
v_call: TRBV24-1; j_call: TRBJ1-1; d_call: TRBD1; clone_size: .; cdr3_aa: CATRGQGALNTEAFF; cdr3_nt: TGTGCCACCAGGGGACAGGGGGCCTTGAACACTGAAGCTTTCTTT
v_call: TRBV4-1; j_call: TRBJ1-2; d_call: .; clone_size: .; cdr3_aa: CASSPTLVEGFHGYTF; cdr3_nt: TGCGCCAGCAGCCCGACCCTCGTGGAGGGGTTCCATGGCTACACCTTC
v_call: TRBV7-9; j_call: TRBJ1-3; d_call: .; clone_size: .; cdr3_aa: CASSSWVSGNTIYF; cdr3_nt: TGTGCCAGCAGCTCCTGGGTCTCTGGAAACACCATATATTTT